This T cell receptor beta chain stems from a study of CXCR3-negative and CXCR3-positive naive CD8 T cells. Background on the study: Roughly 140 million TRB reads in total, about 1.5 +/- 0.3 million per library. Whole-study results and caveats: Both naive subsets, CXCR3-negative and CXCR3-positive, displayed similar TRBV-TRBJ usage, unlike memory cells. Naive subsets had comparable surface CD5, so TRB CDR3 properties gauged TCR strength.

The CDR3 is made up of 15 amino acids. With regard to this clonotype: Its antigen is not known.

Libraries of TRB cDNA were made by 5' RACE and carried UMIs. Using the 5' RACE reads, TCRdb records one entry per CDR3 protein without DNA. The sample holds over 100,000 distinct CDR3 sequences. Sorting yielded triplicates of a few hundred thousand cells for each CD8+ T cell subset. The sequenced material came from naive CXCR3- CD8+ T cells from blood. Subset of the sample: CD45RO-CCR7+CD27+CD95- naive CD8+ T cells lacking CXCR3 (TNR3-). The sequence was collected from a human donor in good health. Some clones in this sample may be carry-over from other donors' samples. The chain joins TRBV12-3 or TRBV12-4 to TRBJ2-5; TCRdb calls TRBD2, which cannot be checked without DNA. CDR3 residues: CASGRGGRMQETQYF.